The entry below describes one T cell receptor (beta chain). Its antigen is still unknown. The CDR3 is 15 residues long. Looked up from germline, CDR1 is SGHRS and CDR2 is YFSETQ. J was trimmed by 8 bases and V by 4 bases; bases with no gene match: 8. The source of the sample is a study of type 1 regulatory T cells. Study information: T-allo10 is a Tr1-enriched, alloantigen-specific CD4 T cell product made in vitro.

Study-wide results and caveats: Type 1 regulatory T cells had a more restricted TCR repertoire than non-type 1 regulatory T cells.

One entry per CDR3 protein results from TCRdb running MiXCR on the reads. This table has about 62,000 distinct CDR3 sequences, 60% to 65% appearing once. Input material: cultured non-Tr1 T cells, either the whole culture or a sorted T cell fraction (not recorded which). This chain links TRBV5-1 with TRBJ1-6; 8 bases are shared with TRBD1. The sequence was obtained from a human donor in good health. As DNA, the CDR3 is TGCGCCAGCAGCAGCTCAGGGGGCGCAGATTCACCCCTCCACTTT. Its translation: CASSSSGGADSPLHF.